Listed below are T cell receptor beta chains from one sample, sequenced in a study of cytomegalovirus exposure and HLA in healthy donors. The data were produced by immunoSEQ multiplex PCR, yet TCRdb's version contains in-frame clones alone and is incomplete. This sample yields about 98,000 clones, of which more than 60% are seen a single time; roughly 9.7% belongs to the top ten. The sequenced sample consisted of PBMCs. These receptor sequences come from a man aged 18 to 29 in good health and CMV-seropositive. Each CDR3 is given with its conserved first and last residue. The D gene is left open where the match is weak. The size field is filled for only some rows; it gives once, few, many or a size class.

.,TRBJ2-3,TRBV25-1,few,CASSEYLGSGKDTQYF,TGTGCCAGCAGTGAATATCTTGGATCAGGGAAGGATACGCAGTATTTT
TRBD1,TRBJ2-7,TRBV5-1,.,CASSHPGQGEYEQYF,TGCGCCAGCAGCCATCCGGGACAGGGGGAATACGAGCAGTACTTC
TRBD1,TRBJ1-2,TRBV27,.,CASSLGTGYGYTF,TGTGCCAGCAGTTTAGGGACAGGCTATGGCTACACCTTC
TRBD2,TRBJ2-7,TRBV27,.,CASSSRLAGGHSQYEQYF,TGTGCCAGCAGTTCCAGACTAGCGGGGGGCCACAGTCAGTACGAGCAGTACTTC
TRBD1,TRBJ2-7,TRBV7-2,few,CASSPWGQGTYEQYF,TGTGCCAGCAGCCCCTGGGGACAGGGTACCTACGAGCAGTACTTC
.,TRBJ2-5,TRBV6-1,.,CASRLNGGETQYF,TGTGCCAGCAGATTGAACGGAGGAGAGACCCAGTACTTC
TRBD2,TRBJ2-3,TRBV5-6,.,CASSWTRRGDTQYF,TGTGCCAGCAGCTGGACTAGAAGGGGAGATACGCAGTATTTT
.,TRBJ1-6,TRBV9,few,CASSSRGTSNSPLHF,TGTGCCAGCAGCTCAAGGGGGACATCCAATTCACCCCTCCACTTT
.,TRBJ1-5,TRBV6-1,.,CASSEGGGSNQPQHF,TGTGCCAGCAGTGAAGGAGGGGGTAGCAATCAGCCCCAGCATTTT
TRBD1,TRBJ1-2,TRBV5-1,.,CASSLYTGGYGYTF,TGCGCCAGCAGCCTTTATACAGGGGGCTATGGCTACACCTTC
.,TRBJ1-6,TRBV7-8,.,CASSVDRRIPHSYNSPLHF,TGTGCCAGCAGCGTCGACAGGAGGATCCCCCACTCCTATAATTCACCCCTCCACTTT
.,TRBJ2-2,TRBV27,.,CATGREGGTGELFF,TGTGCCACAGGAAGGGAAGGGGGCACCGGGGAGCTGTTTTTT
TRBD1,TRBJ1-1,TRBV10-3,.,CAISEYGTGGGRLGTEAFF,TGTGCCATCAGTGAGTACGGAACAGGGGGCGGACGGTTAGGCACTGAAGCTTTCTTT
.,TRBJ2-2,TRBV4-1,once,CASSAHVGTGNTGELFF,TGCGCCAGCAGCGCCCATGTTGGGACTGGGAACACCGGGGAGCTGTTTTTT
TRBD1,TRBJ2-2,TRBV25-1,.,CASSSDRGRGGELFF,TGTGCCAGCAGTTCCGACAGGGGGAGGGGCGGGGAGCTGTTTTTT
TRBD1,TRBJ2-7,TRBV5-4,.,CASSRAGTASYEQYF,TGTGCCAGCAGCCGGGCCGGGACAGCCTCCTACGAGCAGTACTTC
.,TRBJ2-7,TRBV30,.,CAQSGGPLTSYEQYF,TGTGCCCAATCGGGGGGCCCCTTAACCTCCTACGAGCAGTACTTC
.,TRBJ1-5,TRBV27,.,CASSPAGHLIQPQHF,TGTGCCAGCAGTCCAGCGGGACATCTCATTCAGCCCCAGCATTTT
.,TRBJ2-7,TRBV5-6,.,CASSLDGRHSHQYF,TGTGCCAGCAGCTTGGACGGGAGACATTCTCATCAGTACTTC
TRBD2,TRBJ2-7,TRBV29-1,.,CSVGLGGQEQYF,TGCAGCGTTGGACTGGGAGGGCAAGAGCAGTACTTC
.,TRBJ2-7,TRBV28,.,CASSLTLAGIPNYEQYF,TGTGCCAGCAGTCTTACCCTTGCAGGGATCCCAAACTACGAGCAGTACTTC
.,TRBJ2-3,TRBV29-1,.,CSAKAADTQYF,TGCAGCGCAAAGGCGGCAGATACGCAGTATTTT